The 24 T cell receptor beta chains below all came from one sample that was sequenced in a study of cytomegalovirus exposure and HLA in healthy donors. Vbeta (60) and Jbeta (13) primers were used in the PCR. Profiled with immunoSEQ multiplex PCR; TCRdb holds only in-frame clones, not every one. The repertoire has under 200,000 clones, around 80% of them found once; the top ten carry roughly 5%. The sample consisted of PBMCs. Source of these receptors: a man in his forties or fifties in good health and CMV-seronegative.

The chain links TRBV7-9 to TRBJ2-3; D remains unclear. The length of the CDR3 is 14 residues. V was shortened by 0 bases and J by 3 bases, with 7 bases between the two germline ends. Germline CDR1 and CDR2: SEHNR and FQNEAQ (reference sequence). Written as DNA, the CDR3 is TGTGCCAGCAGCTTAGCCGTCCGGACAGATACGCAGTATTTT. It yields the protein CASSLAVRTDTQYF.

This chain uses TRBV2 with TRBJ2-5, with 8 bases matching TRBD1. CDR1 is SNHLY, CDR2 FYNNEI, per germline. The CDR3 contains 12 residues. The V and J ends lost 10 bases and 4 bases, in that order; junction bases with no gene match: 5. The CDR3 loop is CAISGGGETQYF. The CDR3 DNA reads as TGTGCCATCTCAGGGGGCGGAGAGACCCAGTACTTC.

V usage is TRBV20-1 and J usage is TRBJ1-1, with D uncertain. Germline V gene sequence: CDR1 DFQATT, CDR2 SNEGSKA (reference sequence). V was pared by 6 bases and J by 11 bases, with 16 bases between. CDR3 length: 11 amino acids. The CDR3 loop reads CSATKAPGAFF. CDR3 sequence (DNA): TGCAGTGCCACTAAGGCACCGGGGGCTTTCTTT.

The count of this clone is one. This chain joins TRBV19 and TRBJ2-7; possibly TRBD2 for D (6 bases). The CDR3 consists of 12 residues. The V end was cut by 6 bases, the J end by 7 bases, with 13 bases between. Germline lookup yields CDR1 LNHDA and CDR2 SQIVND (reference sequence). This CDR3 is CASSPEGREQYF. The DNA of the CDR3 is TGTGCCAGTAGCCCGGAGGGACGAGAGCAGTACTTC.

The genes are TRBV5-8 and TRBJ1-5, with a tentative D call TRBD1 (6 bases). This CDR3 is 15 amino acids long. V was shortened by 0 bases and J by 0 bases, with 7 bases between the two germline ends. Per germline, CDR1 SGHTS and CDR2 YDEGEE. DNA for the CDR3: TGTGCCAGCAGCTTGGGGGGGCTTAGCAATCAGCCCCAGCATTTT. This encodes CASSLGGLSNQPQHF.

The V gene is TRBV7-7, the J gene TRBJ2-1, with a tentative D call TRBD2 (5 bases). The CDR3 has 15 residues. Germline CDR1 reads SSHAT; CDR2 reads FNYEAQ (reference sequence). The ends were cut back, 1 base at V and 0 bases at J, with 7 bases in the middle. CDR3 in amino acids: CASSLGESSYNEQFF. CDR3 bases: TGTGCCAGCAGCTTAGGGGAGAGCTCCTACAATGAGCAGTTCTTC.

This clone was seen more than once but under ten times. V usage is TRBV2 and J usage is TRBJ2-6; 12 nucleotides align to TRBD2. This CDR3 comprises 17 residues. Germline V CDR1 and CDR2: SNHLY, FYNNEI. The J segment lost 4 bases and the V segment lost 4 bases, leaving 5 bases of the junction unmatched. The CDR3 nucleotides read TGTGCCAGCAGTGGACGAGGACTAGCGGGAGGGGCCAACGTCCTGACTTTC. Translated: CASSGRGLAGGANVLTF.

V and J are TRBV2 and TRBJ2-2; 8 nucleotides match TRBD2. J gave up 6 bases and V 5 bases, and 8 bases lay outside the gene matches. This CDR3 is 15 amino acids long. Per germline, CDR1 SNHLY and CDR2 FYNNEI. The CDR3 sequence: CASSLRRGGPGELFF. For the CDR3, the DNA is TGTGCCAGCAGTCTCAGACGGGGGGGCCCCGGGGAGCTGTTTTTT.

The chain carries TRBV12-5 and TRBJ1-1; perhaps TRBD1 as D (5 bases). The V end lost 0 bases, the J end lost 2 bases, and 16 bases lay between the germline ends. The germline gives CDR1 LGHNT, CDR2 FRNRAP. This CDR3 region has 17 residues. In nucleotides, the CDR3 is TGTGCTAGTGGTTTGGTAGCAGGGAGGAGGGTTAACACTGAAGCTTTCTTT. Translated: CASGLVAGRRVNTEAFF.

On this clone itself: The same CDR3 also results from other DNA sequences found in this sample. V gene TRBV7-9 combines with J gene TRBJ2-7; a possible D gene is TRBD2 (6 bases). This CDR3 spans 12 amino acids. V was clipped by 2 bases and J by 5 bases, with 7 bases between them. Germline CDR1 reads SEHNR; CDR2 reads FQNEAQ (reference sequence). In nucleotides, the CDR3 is TGTGCCAGCAGCTTAACGGGGGACGAGCAGTACTTC. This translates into CASSLTGDEQYF.

CDR3 amino acids: CASSYGAGGTYEQYF. CDR3 coding DNA: TGTGCCAGCAGTTACGGGGCGGGAGGGACCTACGAGCAGTACTTC. This chain uses TRBV6-6 with TRBJ2-7, with TRBD2 matching over 9 bases. With V trimmed by 2 bases and J by 2 bases, 4 bases remained unmatched. The germline gives CDR1 MNHNY, CDR2 SVGAGI (reference sequence). The CDR3 consists of 15 residues.

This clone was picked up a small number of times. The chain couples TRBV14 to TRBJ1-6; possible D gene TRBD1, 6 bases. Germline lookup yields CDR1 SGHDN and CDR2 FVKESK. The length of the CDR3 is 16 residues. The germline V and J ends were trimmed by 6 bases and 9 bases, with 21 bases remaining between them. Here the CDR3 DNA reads TGTGCCAGCAGTCCAGGACAGCTAAAAAGAGGTTCACCCCTCCACTTT. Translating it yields CASSPGQLKRGSPLHF.

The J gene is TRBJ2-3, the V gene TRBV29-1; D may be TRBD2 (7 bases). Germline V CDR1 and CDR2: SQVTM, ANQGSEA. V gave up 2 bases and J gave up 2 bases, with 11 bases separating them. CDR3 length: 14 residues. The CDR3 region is CSVERGAITDTQYF. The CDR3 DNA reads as TGCAGCGTTGAACGGGGGGCGATCACAGATACGCAGTATTTT.

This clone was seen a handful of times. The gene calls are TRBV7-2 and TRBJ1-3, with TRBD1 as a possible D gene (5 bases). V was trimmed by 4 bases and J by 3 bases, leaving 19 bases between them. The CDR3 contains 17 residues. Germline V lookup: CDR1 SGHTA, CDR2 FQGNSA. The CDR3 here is CASSSRLVRAVGNTIYF. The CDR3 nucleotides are TGTGCCAGCAGCTCCCGTTTGGTCAGGGCAGTTGGAAACACCATATATTTT.

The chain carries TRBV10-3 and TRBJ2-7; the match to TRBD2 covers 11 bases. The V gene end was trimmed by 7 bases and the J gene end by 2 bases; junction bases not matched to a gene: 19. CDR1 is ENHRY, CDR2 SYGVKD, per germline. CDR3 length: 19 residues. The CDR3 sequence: CAIKVGLGSGGANPYEQYF. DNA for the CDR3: TGTGCCATCAAAGTGGGCCTGGGTAGCGGGGGGGCCAATCCCTACGAGCAGTACTTC.

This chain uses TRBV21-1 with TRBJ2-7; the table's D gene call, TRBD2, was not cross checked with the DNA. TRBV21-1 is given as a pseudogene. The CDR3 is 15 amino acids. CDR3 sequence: CASSKVEGIVHEQYF. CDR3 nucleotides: TGTGCCAGCAGCAAAGTCGAGGGAATCGTGCACGAGCAGTACTTC.

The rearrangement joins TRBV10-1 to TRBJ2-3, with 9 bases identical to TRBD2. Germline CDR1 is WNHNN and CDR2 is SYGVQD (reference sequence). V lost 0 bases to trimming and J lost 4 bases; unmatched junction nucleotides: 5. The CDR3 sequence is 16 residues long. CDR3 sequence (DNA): TGCGCCAGCAGTGAGTCGATGGCGGGGGGGCCAGATACGCAGTATTTT. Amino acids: CASSESMAGGPDTQYF.

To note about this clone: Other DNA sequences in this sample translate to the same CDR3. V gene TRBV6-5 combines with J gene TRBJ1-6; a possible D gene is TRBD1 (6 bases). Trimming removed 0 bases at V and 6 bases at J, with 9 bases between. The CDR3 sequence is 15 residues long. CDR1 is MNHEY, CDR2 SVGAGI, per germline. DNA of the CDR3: TGTGCCAGCAGTTACTCCAGGGGCCGTAATTCACCCCTCCACTTT. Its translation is CASSYSRGRNSPLHF.

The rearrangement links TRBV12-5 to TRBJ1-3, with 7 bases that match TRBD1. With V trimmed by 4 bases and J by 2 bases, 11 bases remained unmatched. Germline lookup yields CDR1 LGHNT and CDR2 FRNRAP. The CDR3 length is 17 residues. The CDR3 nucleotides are TGTGCTAGTGGTTGGCCCCGGGACAGAAGGGCTGGAAACACCATATATTTT. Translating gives CASGWPRDRRAGNTIYF.

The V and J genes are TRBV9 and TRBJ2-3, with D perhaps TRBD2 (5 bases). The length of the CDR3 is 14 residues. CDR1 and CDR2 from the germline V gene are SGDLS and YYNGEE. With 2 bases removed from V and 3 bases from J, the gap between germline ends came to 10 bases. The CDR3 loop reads CASSVRATTDTQYF. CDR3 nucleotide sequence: TGTGCCAGCAGCGTGAGGGCTACTACAGATACGCAGTATTTT.

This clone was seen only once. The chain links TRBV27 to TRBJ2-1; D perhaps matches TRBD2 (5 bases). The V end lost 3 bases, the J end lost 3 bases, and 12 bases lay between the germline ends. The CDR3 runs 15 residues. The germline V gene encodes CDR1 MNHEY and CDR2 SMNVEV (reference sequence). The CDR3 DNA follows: TGTGCCAGCAGTTTTCTAGCCAGGTACTACAATGAGCAGTTCTTC. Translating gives CASSFLARYYNEQFF.

CDR3 residues: CASSFATSGRAGQETQYF. CDR3 DNA sequence: TGCGCCAGCAGCTTCGCGACTAGCGGGAGGGCCGGTCAAGAGACCCAGTACTTC. The V gene is TRBV5-1, the J gene TRBJ2-5, with 14 bases fitting TRBD2. The V gene's germline CDR1 is SGHRS and CDR2 YFSETQ. The CDR3 is 18 residues long. Trimming cost V 2 bases and J 2 bases; bases outside gene matches: 8.

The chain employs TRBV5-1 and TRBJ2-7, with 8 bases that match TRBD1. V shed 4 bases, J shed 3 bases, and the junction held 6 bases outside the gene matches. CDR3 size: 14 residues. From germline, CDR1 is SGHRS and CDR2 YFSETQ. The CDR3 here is CASSDTGGSYEQYF. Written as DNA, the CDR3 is TGCGCCAGCAGCGACACAGGGGGAAGCTACGAGCAGTACTTC.

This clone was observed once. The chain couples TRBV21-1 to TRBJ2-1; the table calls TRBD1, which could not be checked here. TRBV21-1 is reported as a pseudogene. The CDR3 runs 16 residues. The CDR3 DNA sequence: TGTGCCAGCAGTAGCGTTACAGGGGTTTCCTACAATGAGCAGTTCTTC. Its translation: CASSSVTGVSYNEQFF.